This record concerns one T cell receptor (beta chain) sequence. Germline values: CDR1 SGHTS, CDR2 YDEGEE. This CDR3 is built from 17 residues. V lost 4 bases and J lost 0, with 17 bases in between. All enrollees were about 18 to 100 years old and from 25 or so US areas. Participants in the exposed group had met a COVID-19 case in the 2 weeks before joining the study. Here immunoSEQ multiplex PCR was the method, and the copy in TCRdb shows in-frame clones only, minus some. The profile shows roughly 200,000 clones, roughly 84% of them singletons. These data are taken from a study of blood T cell repertoires in COVID-19. Overall study: Researchers got acute and convalescent COVID-19 samples from the United States, Italy and Spain.

This clonotype was obtained from a woman in her twenties or thirties who had been exposed to COVID-19. Sequencing was carried out using PBMCs or T cells enriched from blood (not recorded which). The genes are TRBV5-8 and TRBJ1-3; perhaps TRBD1 as D (5 bases). CDR3 in amino acids: CASSPLGTRVSGNTIYF. The CDR3 coding sequence is TGTGCCAGCAGCCCCCTGGGTACCAGGGTCTCTGGAAACACCATATATTTT.